Presented here are 17 T cell receptor beta chains from one specimen sequenced in a study of shared clonotypes between healthy human individuals. Method: immunoSEQ multiplex PCR; TCRdb's copy keeps in-frame clones and lacks some. The sample shows millions of clones, 93% of them seen only once. The sample was naive CD4+ T cells from PBMCs. Subset meaning: CD45RA+ positively selected. The receptors originated from a man between 18 and 29 years old in good health. Some clones in this sample may be carry-over from other donors' samples.

The V and J genes are TRBV18 and TRBJ2-3; a weak D match, TRBD1 (5 bases). CDR3 length: 17 residues. Germline CDR1 reads KGHSH; CDR2 reads LQKENI. Trimming cost V 3 bases and J 1 base, with 17 bases left between them. The CDR3 spells CASSPIRAMVGTDTQYF. DNA for the CDR3: TGTGCCAGCTCACCGATCAGGGCTATGGTAGGCACAGATACGCAGTATTTT.

V usage is TRBV5-8 and J usage is TRBJ2-2, with D unresolved. The CDR3 spans 13 residues. Germline CDR1 and CDR2: SGHTS and YDEGEE. V shed 4 bases and J shed 1 base, with 5 bases lying between them. The DNA of the CDR3 is TGTGCCAGCAGCGGACGGAACACCGGGGAGCTGTTTTTT. Protein sequence: CASSGRNTGELFF.

The rearrangement uses TRBV29-1 and TRBJ2-2; possible D gene TRBD2, 6 bases. The germline V gene has CDR1 SQVTM and CDR2 ANQGSEA. V lost 2 bases and J lost 5, with 15 bases in between. The CDR3 is 15 amino acids. CDR3 protein: CSVEFGPAGTGELFF. The CDR3 DNA reads as TGCAGCGTTGAATTTGGACCCGCGGGGACCGGGGAGCTGTTTTTT.

This rearrangement joins TRBV7-2 to TRBJ1-3; D is ambiguous. V gave up 5 bases and J gave up 7 bases, with 24 bases separating them. Germline V gene data show CDR1 as SGHTA and CDR2 as FQGNSA. The CDR3 consists of 17 residues. The CDR3 here is CASSPSSSTTRWNTIYF. DNA of the CDR3: TGTGCCAGCAGCCCGAGTAGTTCGACCACTCGGTGGAACACCATATATTTT.

The V call is TRBV5-1, the J call TRBJ2-5; the match to TRBD2 covers 11 bases. CDR3 length: 16 amino acids. In germline, CDR1 is SGHRS, CDR2 YFSETQ. V was pared by 4 bases and J by 6 bases, with 11 bases of the junction left unmatched. The CDR3 is CASSPGLAGGKKTQYF. The CDR3 nucleotides read TGCGCCAGCAGCCCGGGCCTAGCGGGAGGTAAAAAGACCCAGTACTTC.

In its sample, this clone was seen once. The chain has TRBV7-3 and TRBJ1-2, with 10 bases that match TRBD1. The CDR3 sequence is 15 residues long. Germline CDR1 is SGHTA and CDR2 is FQGTGA. Germline trimming cut 4 bases from V and 7 bases from J; bases unmatched to any gene: 9. The CDR3 here is CASSSTGQGVSGYTF. The CDR3 region has the DNA TGTGCCAGCAGCTCAACAGGACAGGGGGTCTCTGGCTACACCTTC.

Turning to this clone: The sample contains more than one DNA sequence encoding this CDR3. CDR3: CASSPGGTGANVLTF. The CDR3 nucleotides read TGTGCCAGCAGTCCCGGGGGGACCGGGGCCAACGTCCTGACTTTC. The rearrangement uses TRBV28 and TRBJ2-6; 7 nucleotides align to TRBD2. With 5 bases clipped from V and 4 bases from J, the junction kept 5 bases outside the gene matches. The CDR3 sequence is 15 residues long. Germline CDR1 MDHEN, CDR2 SYDVKM.

The chain is built from TRBV15 and TRBJ2-1; D uncertain. The CDR3 consists of 14 residues. Germline CDR1 LNHNV, CDR2 YYDKDF (reference sequence). The V end lost 1 base, the J end lost 0 bases, and 4 bases lay between the germline ends. The CDR3 loop reads CATSRVGSYNEQFF. In DNA, the CDR3 is TGTGCCACCAGCAGAGTGGGCTCCTACAATGAGCAGTTCTTC.

The chain is built from TRBV28 and TRBJ1-4; the match to TRBD1 covers 12 bases. Per the germline V gene, CDR1 is MDHEN and CDR2 is SYDVKM. Germline trimming cut 8 bases from V and 8 bases from J; bases unmatched to any gene: 15. CDR3 length: 17 amino acids. CDR3 in DNA: TGTGCCAGCGGCTCCGGGACAGGGGGCCGGACTCAAGAAAAACTGTTTTTT. Encoded protein: CASGSGTGGRTQEKLFF.

A word on this clone: This sample includes further DNA sequences coding for the same CDR3. The chain recombines TRBV4-1 with TRBJ1-1, with D maybe TRBD1 (6 bases). V was trimmed by 0 bases and J by 5 bases, leaving 13 bases between them. This CDR3 contains 15 residues. Germline V CDR1 and CDR2: MGHRA, YSYEKL. The CDR3 loop is CASSQDAGARTEAFF. CDR3 DNA: TGCGCCAGCAGCCAAGACGCGGGGGCAAGGACTGAAGCTTTCTTT.

This chain uses TRBV25-1 with TRBJ2-1, with 10 positions matching TRBD2. After removal of 1 base from V and 10 bases from J, the junction contained 10 bases not matched to a gene. CDR1 and CDR2 from the germline V gene are MGHDK and SYGVNS. This CDR3 is 16 amino acids long. The DNA of the CDR3 is TGTGCCAGCAGTGAATTTAGGCTAGCGGGAGTTGACGAGCAGTTCTTC. Its protein product is CASSEFRLAGVDEQFF.

V gene TRBV29-1 combines with J gene TRBJ2-5; TRBD1 or TRBD2 may be the D gene (5 bases each). The CDR3 length is 12 residues. Germline-derived CDR1 and CDR2 are SQVTM and ANQGSEA. Trimming pared 7 bases from V and 1 base from J, leaving 10 bases between. This CDR3 is CSGGRGQETQYF. Here the CDR3 DNA reads TGCAGCGGGGGGAGAGGCCAAGAGACCCAGTACTTC.

The chain employs TRBV19 and TRBJ2-1; D is possibly TRBD1 (6 bases). The CDR3 spans 14 residues. Germline-derived CDR1 and CDR2 are LNHDA and SQIVND (reference sequence). Trimming pared 6 bases from V and 5 bases from J, leaving 14 bases between. The CDR3 protein is CASRDLGADNEQFF. CDR3 coding DNA: TGTGCCAGTAGGGACTTGGGGGCCGACAATGAGCAGTTCTTC.

The chain couples TRBV29-1 to TRBJ1-1; the D gene is possibly TRBD1 (6 bases). V lost 3 bases, J lost 7 bases, and 21 bases lay in between. The CDR3 totals 15 residues. The germline V gene has CDR1 SQVTM and CDR2 ANQGSEA. CDR3 coding DNA: TGCAGCGTTGATTGGGGGGCCCGGGGCGTGTTTGAAGCTTTCTTT. This gives the protein CSVDWGARGVFEAFF.

The chain joins TRBV5-4 to TRBJ2-2; tentative D call: TRBD1 (6 bases). This CDR3 comprises 14 residues. Germline CDR1 and CDR2: SGHNT and YYREEE (reference sequence). The V and J ends lost 3 bases and 4 bases respectively, with 10 bases between them. The CDR3, as DNA: TGTGCCAGCAGCTCAGGGGTTCTCACCGGGGAGCTGTTTTTT. This sequence encodes CASSSGVLTGELFF.

The chain employs TRBV5-1 and TRBJ1-1; 7 nucleotides match TRBD1. Trimming took 4 bases from V and 1 from J; bases not matched to a gene: 19. CDR3 length equals 19 residues. CDR1 is SGHRS, CDR2 YFSETQ, per germline. In DNA, the CDR3 is TGCGCCAGCAGCGGAGGTCTGTCGGGCTTGGGACAGAAGAACACTGAAGCTTTCTTT. It yields the protein CASSGGLSGLGQKNTEAFF. The entire variable domain, with the rest obtained from reference TRBV5-1 and TRBJ1-1, is as follows: KAGVTQTPRYLIKTRGQQVTLSCSPISGHRSVSWYQQTPGQGLQFLFEYFSETQRNKGNFPGRFSGRQFSNSRSEMNVSTLELGDSALYLCASSGGLSGLGQKNTEAFFGQGTRLTVV.

The chain carries TRBV7-3 and TRBJ2-6; D uncertain. CDR1 SGHTA and CDR2 FQGTGA come from the germline V gene. The CDR3 sequence is 16 residues long. Trimming took off 4 bases at V and 2 bases at J, with 12 bases between the two ends. This CDR3 is CASSSSPTAGANVLTF. The CDR3 coding sequence is TGTGCCAGCAGCTCCTCTCCGACGGCTGGGGCCAACGTCCTGACTTTC. The full variable domain, in which reference TRBV7-3 and TRBJ2-6 provide the parts outside the CDR3, is GAGVSQTPSNKVTEKGKYVELRCDPISGHTALYWYRQSLGQGPEFLIYFQGTGAADDSGLPNDRFFAVRPEGSVSTLKIQRTERGDSAVYLCASSSSPTAGANVLTFGAGSRLTVL.